A single sample gave rise to the 18 T cell receptor beta chains below, sequenced in a study of early T cells in non-severe SARS-CoV-2 infection. TCRdb re-derived calls from the 5' RACE reads in MiXCR, one entry per CDR3 protein. The sample carries about 26,000 distinct CDR3 sequences, 5.3% recorded once. Input material: whole blood. The receptors here all came from an adult who was a healthcare worker with PCR-confirmed SARS-CoV-2 infection or an uninfected control (not recorded which).

The table lists this clonotype with many counts. This sequence joins TRBV12-3 or TRBV12-4 and TRBJ1-1, with D possibly TRBD1 on 6 matching bases. The V and J ends lost 7 bases and 10 bases respectively, with 13 bases between them. There are 11 residues in the CDR3. The CDR3 region has the DNA TGTGCCAGCATCAAGGGCAGGGGAGCTTTCTTT. Translation gives CASIKGRGAFF.

This clonotype was recorded many times. The chain links TRBV9 to TRBJ2-1, with D possibly being TRBD1 (6 bases). This CDR3 is built from 16 residues. Germline V CDR1 and CDR2: SGDLS, YYNGEE. Trimming removed 0 bases at V and 7 bases at J, with 17 bases between. The DNA of the CDR3 is TGTGCCAGCAGCGTAGGAGAGGGGGTAGGGGGAAATGAGCAGTTCTTC. This sequence encodes CASSVGEGVGGNEQFF.

This clonotype was recorded at least ten times. The chain links TRBV12-3 or TRBV12-4 to TRBJ2-1; tentative D call: TRBD2 (6 bases). The V end was cut by 1 base, the J end by 7 bases, with 20 bases between. The CDR3 consists of 17 residues. CDR3 loop: CASSLGITGRRGNEQFF. The CDR3 DNA is TGTGCCAGCAGTTTAGGGATAACGGGGAGGCGTGGGAATGAGCAGTTCTTC.

This clonotype was observed at least ten times. The rearrangement links TRBV7-2 to TRBJ1-1, with 7 bases matching TRBD1. CDR1 and CDR2 (germline): SGHTA, FQGNSA. CDR3 length: 13 residues. The J segment lost 4 bases and the V segment lost 5 bases, leaving 4 bases of the junction unmatched. The CDR3 DNA reads as TGTGCCAGCAGCCTGACAGGGACCACTGAAGCTTTCTTT. It is translated as CASSLTGTTEAFF. Complete variable domain (other parts from reference TRBV7-2 and TRBJ1-1): GAGVSQSPSNKVTEKGKDVELRCDPISGHTALYWYRQSLGQGLEFLIYFQGNSAPDKSGLPSDRFSAERTGGSVSTLTIQRTQQEDSAVYLCASSLTGTTEAFFGQGTRLTVV.

At least ten counts were recorded for this clonotype. The chain uses TRBV30 and TRBJ1-1; D might be TRBD1 (6 bases). Between the trimmed V and J ends, which lost 3 bases and 4 bases, there was a span of 18 bases. The V gene's germline CDR1 is GTSNPN and CDR2 SVGIG (reference sequence). The CDR3 has 15 residues. The CDR3 is CAWRPQGQVGTEAFF. In DNA form, the CDR3 reads TGTGCCTGGAGGCCCCAGGGGCAGGTGGGCACTGAAGCTTTCTTT.

This clonotype was observed many times. The chain is built from TRBV5-1 and TRBJ1-1; D gene uncertain. CDR1 is SGHRS and CDR2 is YFSETQ in the germline V gene. V lost 2 bases and J lost 1, with 15 bases in between. The CDR3 consists of 16 residues. The CDR3 reads CASSLGPGTWNTEAFF. The CDR3 DNA reads TGCGCCAGCAGCTTAGGACCGGGAACGTGGAACACTGAAGCTTTCTTT.

This clonotype was observed many times. This chain links TRBV12-3 or TRBV12-4 with TRBJ2-4, with D hard to call. The germline V and J ends were trimmed by 3 bases and 0 bases, with 9 bases remaining between them. The CDR3 runs to 15 residues. Here the CDR3 reads CASSFAGLAKNIQYF. The CDR3 DNA reads as TGTGCCAGCAGTTTCGCAGGTTTAGCCAAAAACATTCAGTACTTC.

Many counts were recorded for this clonotype. V and J are TRBV6-5 and TRBJ1-1; 7 bases map to TRBD1. From germline, CDR1 is MNHEY and CDR2 SVGAGI. The CDR3 is 12 amino acids. With 6 bases clipped from V and 12 bases from J, the junction kept 10 bases outside the gene matches. Here the CDR3 reads CASRRQTGVTFF. The DNA of the CDR3 is TGTGCCAGCAGACGTCAAACAGGGGTTACTTTCTTT.

This clonotype was detected ten times or more. V usage is TRBV19 and J usage is TRBJ1-2; D might be TRBD1 (5 bases). Trimming stripped 4 bases from V and 4 bases from J, with 7 bases between. The length of the CDR3 is 12 residues. Germline V gene sequence: CDR1 LNHDA, CDR2 SQIVND (reference sequence). In nucleotides, the CDR3 is TGTGCCAGTAGTACGACAGTCTATGGCTACACCTTC. It codes for CASSTTVYGYTF.

This clonotype showed up many times. In DNA, the CDR3 is TGTGCCAGCAGCAAAGTGCAGGGGACTAGCGGGAGGGCCAAGGCAGATACGCAGTATTTT. This gives the protein CASSKVQGTSGRAKADTQYF. The gene calls are TRBV21-1 and TRBJ2-3; the tabulated D call, TRBD2, remains unverified against the DNA. TRBV21-1 has pseudogene status. The CDR3 extends over 20 amino acids.

This chain uses TRBV20-1 with TRBJ2-1; 9 bases are a match to TRBD2. Trimming cost V 0 bases and J 7 bases; bases outside gene matches: 10. The CDR3 extends over 16 amino acids. Germline assignment: CDR1 DFQATT and CDR2 SNEGSKA (reference sequence). CDR3 DNA: TGCAGTGCTAGAGATCCGGCGGGAGGGGTTGGGAATGAGCAGTTCTTC. Translated: CSARDPAGGVGNEQFF.

Relative to its sample, this clonotype is medium-sized (0.01 to 0.1%). This chain uses TRBV6-5 with TRBJ2-3; D ambiguous. CDR3 length: 13 residues. Germline CDR1 and CDR2: MNHEY and SVGAGI. The V and J ends lost 5 bases and 5 bases respectively, with 11 bases between them. As DNA, the CDR3 is TGTGCCAGCAGTGGAGATGTAGGAGATACGCAGTATTTT. This codes for CASSGDVGDTQYF.

This chain uses TRBV29-1 with TRBJ2-2; D ambiguous. The germline V gene has CDR1 SQVTM and CDR2 ANQGSEA. V shed 4 bases and J shed 3 bases, with 12 bases lying between them. This CDR3 has 14 amino acids. CDR3 sequence reads: CSVGVPRDTGELFF. In DNA, the CDR3 is TGCAGCGTTGGGGTACCACGGGACACCGGGGAGCTGTTTTTT.

This clonotype appeared many times. This chain connects TRBV28 to TRBJ2-1; the D gene is possibly TRBD2 (6 bases). V was pared by 8 bases and J by 5 bases, with 16 bases between. The CDR3 is 14 amino acids. Germline V lookup: CDR1 MDHEN, CDR2 SYDVKM. The CDR3 region is CASRFSGAHNEQFF. The CDR3 nucleotides read TGTGCCAGCCGCTTTAGCGGAGCGCACAATGAGCAGTTCTTC.

The chain uses TRBV7-6 and TRBJ2-3; 9 nucleotides agree with TRBD2. The CDR3 extends over 16 amino acids. Germline V lookup: CDR1 SGHVS, CDR2 FNYEAQ. Germline trimming cut 6 bases from V and 4 bases from J; bases unmatched to any gene: 11. The CDR3 region is CASSPTGGGAADTQYF. The CDR3 region has the DNA TGTGCCAGCAGTCCTACCGGCGGGGGGGCGGCAGATACGCAGTATTTT.

This clonotype appeared many times. V is TRBV6-1 and J is TRBJ2-1; D is perhaps TRBD1 (6 bases). Looked up from germline, CDR1 is MNHNS and CDR2 is SASEGT. The CDR3 contains 14 residues. V was trimmed by 7 bases and J by 2 bases, leaving 12 bases between them. The DNA for the CDR3 is TGTGCCAGCAATTCAGGGGAACCCTACAATGAGCAGTTCTTC. This encodes CASNSGEPYNEQFF.

The table lists this clonotype with many counts. The chain has TRBV12-3 or TRBV12-4 and TRBJ2-1, with a weak D call TRBD2 (6 bases). This CDR3 contains 14 residues. With 3 bases removed from V and 5 bases from J, the gap between germline ends came to 11 bases. The CDR3 DNA reads TGTGCCAGCAGTTTCTTTGGCGGGAACAATGAGCAGTTCTTC. Its protein product is CASSFFGGNNEQFF.

This clonotype is judged medium-sized. V usage is TRBV6-1 and J usage is TRBJ1-1; weak D call: TRBD1 (5 bases). The CDR3 spans 15 residues. Germline CDR1 MNHNS, CDR2 SASEGT. V lost 9 bases and J 3 bases, leaving 20 bases between the germline ends. The CDR3 coding sequence is TGTGCCAGTCAGGCAAACATACAGGCGGACACTGAAGCTTTCTTT. It encodes CASQANIQADTEAFF.